One sample yielded the 30 T cell receptor beta chains listed below, sequenced in a study of identical twins. Via MiXCR, TCRdb re-called the 5' RACE reads, giving one row per CDR3 protein. The table has 450,000 or so distinct CDR3 sequences, about 24% seen once; the top ten hold about 2.7%. The same data also contributed to another study, on T cells expressing NK-cell markers.

The sequencing sample was made of CD4+ T cells sorted from blood. The source is a woman aged 18 to 35 in good health.

This clonotype was seen a handful of times. The chain uses TRBV27 and TRBJ2-4; 10 bases map to TRBD2. V dropped 4 bases and J dropped 4; count of bases not matched to a gene: 7. Germline assignment: CDR1 MNHEY and CDR2 SMNVEV (reference sequence). The CDR3 runs to 16 residues. The CDR3 here is CASSSQGLAMKNIQYF. CDR3 bases: TGTGCCAGCAGTTCTCAGGGACTAGCGATGAAAAACATTCAGTACTTC.

This chain links TRBV12-3 or TRBV12-4 with TRBJ1-1; unclear D gene. The CDR3 has 15 amino acids. The V gene lost 3 bases and the J gene lost 5 bases, with 16 bases spanning the gap. CDR3 protein: CASSFSVVVGTEAFF. For the CDR3, the DNA is TGTGCCAGCAGTTTTTCAGTGGTAGTGGGGACTGAAGCTTTCTTT.

This clonotype has just a few counts. This chain uses TRBV10-3 with TRBJ2-7; 8 bases agree with TRBD1. The CDR3 runs to 14 residues. Per germline, CDR1 ENHRY and CDR2 SYGVKD. V was clipped by 2 bases and J by 2 bases; unmatched bases: 2. CDR3 sequence reads: CAISEGQGTYEQYF. The DNA of the CDR3 is TGTGCCATCAGTGAGGGACAGGGTACCTACGAGCAGTACTTC.

This clonotype showed up just a few times. The rearrangement uses TRBV5-1 and TRBJ2-7; 8 nucleotides align to TRBD1. The V gene's germline CDR1 is SGHRS and CDR2 YFSETQ. V gave up 1 base and J gave up 5 bases; unmatched junction bases: 8. The CDR3 length is 15 residues. CDR3 in DNA: TGCGCCAGCAGCTTGTCCCCGACAGGGGCGGACGAGCAGTACTTC. Amino acids: CASSLSPTGADEQYF.

This clonotype has a handful of counts. The J gene is TRBJ2-2, the V gene TRBV5-1, with no clear D. Germline loops: CDR1 SGHRS, CDR2 YFSETQ. The V gene lost 6 bases and the J gene lost 4 bases, with 10 bases spanning the gap. The CDR3 loop spans 13 amino acids. The DNA of the CDR3 is TGCGCCAGCACCTTAGACGCCACCGGGGAGCTGTTTTTT. Encoded protein: CASTLDATGELFF.

This clonotype was observed at least ten times. The chain combines TRBV6-4 with TRBJ1-1; no reliable D call. Deletions cut 0 bases from V and 8 bases from J, with 7 bases between. Germline V gene data show CDR1 as MRHNA and CDR2 as SNTAGT. The CDR3 has 12 residues. The CDR3 DNA sequence: TGTGCCAGCAGTGACTCCGGATCAGAAGCTTTCTTT. This gives the protein CASSDSGSEAFF.

A few counts support this clonotype. The gene calls are TRBV6-2 or TRBV6-3 and TRBJ2-7, with 8 bases identical to TRBD1. Trimming took 2 bases from V and 5 from J; bases not matched to a gene: 23. Germline V lookup: CDR1 MNHEY, CDR2 SVGEGT. This CDR3 is 20 amino acids long. CDR3 protein: CASSYRKNRGLSGQLNEQYF. CDR3 sequence (DNA): TGTGCCAGCAGTTACCGGAAGAACAGGGGGTTGTCTGGACAACTCAACGAGCAGTACTTC.

CDR3 amino acids: CASSVGTGGEQYF. The CDR3 DNA is TGTGCCAGCAGCGTAGGAACAGGCGGCGAGCAGTACTTC. V usage is TRBV9 and J usage is TRBJ2-7; D might be TRBD1 (5 bases). This CDR3 has 13 residues. Germline V gene lookup returns CDR1 SGDLS and CDR2 YYNGEE. Trimming left V 0 bases short and J 6 bases short, with 10 bases between.

The V gene is TRBV6-1, the J gene TRBJ2-7, with D perhaps matching TRBD1 (8 bases). The CDR3 length is 14 residues. Trimming removed 7 bases at V and 3 bases at J, with 16 bases between. The germline gives CDR1 MNHNS, CDR2 SASEGT. The DNA for the CDR3 is TGTGCCAGCAAACAGGGGGGGATGGACTACGAGCAGTACTTC. It specifies CASKQGGMDYEQYF.

The chain employs TRBV5-1 and TRBJ1-6, with D perhaps TRBD1 (5 bases). V was cut by 3 bases and J by 13 bases, with 20 bases left in between. The germline V gene has CDR1 SGHRS and CDR2 YFSETQ. The CDR3 has 15 residues. The CDR3 sequence is CASSSQGQPGSPLHF. CDR3 coding DNA: TGCGCCAGCAGCTCCCAAGGTCAGCCAGGGTCGCCCCTCCACTTT.

J is TRBJ1-2 and V is TRBV20-1; no definite D call. Germline V CDR1 and CDR2: DFQATT, SNEGSKA (reference sequence). The CDR3 totals 14 residues. V was clipped by 6 bases and J by 4 bases, with 18 bases between them. CDR3 in amino acids: CSATPGLSFYGYTF. The CDR3 DNA sequence: TGCAGTGCCACCCCGGGTCTTTCGTTCTATGGCTACACCTTC.

This chain joins TRBV20-1 and TRBJ2-3, with TRBD2 identical over 11 bases. The length of the CDR3 is 15 residues. Germline values: CDR1 DFQATT, CDR2 SNEGSKA (reference sequence). V was clipped by 6 bases and J by 5 bases; unmatched bases: 10. The CDR3 sequence: CSARASGGLLDTQYF. In DNA, the CDR3 is TGCAGTGCCCGAGCTAGCGGGGGGCTATTAGATACGCAGTATTTT.

This clonotype was seen more than once but under ten times. The chain is built from TRBV2 and TRBJ1-2; 7 positions match TRBD1. The CDR3 is made up of 14 amino acids. CDR1 and CDR2 (germline): SNHLY, FYNNEI. Trimming at V came to 5 bases and at J to 2 bases, leaving 5 bases not matched to a gene. The CDR3 reads CASSLDRSNYGYTF. The CDR3 nucleotides read TGTGCCAGCAGTCTGGACAGGTCCAACTATGGCTACACCTTC.

This clonotype has more than one count but fewer than ten. The gene calls are TRBV12-3 or TRBV12-4 and TRBJ1-3; D might be TRBD1 (6 bases). CDR3 length: 14 amino acids. With 6 bases removed from V and 15 bases from J, the gap between germline ends came to 24 bases. As DNA, the CDR3 is TGTGCCAGCAGCCGTGGACAGTTCGATCAAACCGAATATTTT. It codes for CASSRGQFDQTEYF.

This clonotype was counted between two and nine times. The CDR3, as DNA: TGTGCCAGCAGCTCGGCCGTCTCGACTAGATCCCGGCCATACGAGCAGTACTTC. Amino acids: CASSSAVSTRSRPYEQYF. J is TRBJ2-7 and V is TRBV11-2, with D possibly matching TRBD2 (6 bases). Per germline, CDR1 SGHAT and CDR2 FQNNGV. This CDR3 is 18 amino acids long. The V gene lost 4 bases and the J gene lost 4 bases, with 26 bases spanning the gap.

This chain links TRBV6-5 with TRBJ2-7; D unresolved. The V gene lost 5 bases and the J gene lost 7 bases, with 18 bases spanning the gap. This CDR3 comprises 14 residues. Germline lookup yields CDR1 MNHEY and CDR2 SVGAGI. CDR3 sequence reads: CASSPSLVTVEQYF. The DNA of the CDR3 is TGTGCCAGCAGTCCCTCGCTAGTGACGGTAGAGCAGTACTTC.

The rearrangement uses TRBV20-1 and TRBJ2-2; perhaps TRBD1 as D (6 bases). The CDR3 is 12 amino acids. Trimming removed 6 bases at V and 7 bases at J, with 12 bases between. Germline values: CDR1 DFQATT, CDR2 SNEGSKA (reference sequence). In DNA, the CDR3 is TGCAGTGCGAAAAGACAGGTCGGGGAGCTGTTTTTT. This sequence encodes CSAKRQVGELFF.

This clonotype was seen at least ten times. The chain recombines TRBV5-1 with TRBJ1-1, with unresolved D. The CDR3 loop spans 13 amino acids. Germline CDR1 is SGHRS and CDR2 is YFSETQ. The V and J ends lost 5 bases and 0 bases respectively, with 8 bases between them. The CDR3 loop is CASSRELNTEAFF. Written as DNA, the CDR3 is TGCGCCAGCAGTCGGGAGTTGAACACTGAAGCTTTCTTT.

This clonotype was seen many times. The V gene is TRBV29-1, the J gene TRBJ1-2, with a tentative D call TRBD1 (6 bases). The CDR3 has 12 residues. Trimming took 4 bases from V and 3 from J, leaving 9 bases between them. The germline gives CDR1 SQVTM, CDR2 ANQGSEA. For the CDR3, the DNA is TGCAGCGTTGTTCCAGGGGACTATGGCTACACCTTC. Translating gives CSVVPGDYGYTF.

This clonotype has more than one count but fewer than ten. The CDR3 DNA sequence: TGTGCCAGCAGCCACCCCCTAGTCGTCTATGAGCAGTTCTTC. Protein: CASSHPLVVYEQFF. The chain employs TRBV3-1 and TRBJ2-1; D is undetermined. The germline gives CDR1 LGHDT, CDR2 YNNKEL (reference sequence). The CDR3 sequence is 14 residues long. The V end was cut by 3 bases, the J end by 8 bases, with 14 bases between.

J is TRBJ2-3 and V is TRBV12-3 or TRBV12-4, with TRBD2 matching 10 bases. V lost 5 bases and J lost 5; bases outside the gene matches: 4. This CDR3 contains 14 residues. The CDR3 sequence is CASSPGLALDTQYF. In nucleotides, the CDR3 is TGTGCCAGCAGTCCGGGACTAGCGTTAGATACGCAGTATTTT.

The chain uses TRBV27 and TRBJ1-1; D possibly corresponds to TRBD1 (5 bases). Per the germline V gene, CDR1 is MNHEY and CDR2 is SMNVEV (reference sequence). The V and J ends lost 5 bases and 4 bases respectively, with 17 bases between them. This CDR3 has 15 amino acids. In DNA, the CDR3 is TGTGCCAGCAGTACCCCCGGGGCCCTGGCCACTGAAGCTTTCTTT. This translates into CASSTPGALATEAFF.

This clonotype was counted a few times. The chain carries TRBV9 and TRBJ2-7; TRBD1 or TRBD2 may be the D gene (5 bases each). V was pared by 2 bases and J by 0 bases, with 15 bases between. From germline, CDR1 is SGDLS and CDR2 YYNGEE. The CDR3 spans 16 residues. DNA for the CDR3: TGTGCCAGCAGCGTGGGTTACCAGGGAGCCTCCTACGAGCAGTACTTC. Residues: CASSVGYQGASYEQYF. The full variable domain, its missing parts supplied by reference TRBV9 and TRBJ2-7, is DSGVTQTPKHLITATGQRVTLRCSPRSGDLSVYWYQQSLDQGLQFLIQYYNGEERAKGNILERFSAQQFPDLHSELNLSSLELGDSALYFCASSVGYQGASYEQYFGPGTRLTVT.

The chain joins TRBV20-1 to TRBJ2-2, with a tentative D call TRBD1 (5 bases). Germline V gene sequence: CDR1 DFQATT, CDR2 SNEGSKA (reference sequence). V was pared by 1 base and J by 6 bases, with 12 bases between. This CDR3 region has 14 residues. DNA for the CDR3: TGCAGTGCTAGAGGATATACAGGCGCCGGGGAGCTGTTTTTT. This sequence encodes CSARGYTGAGELFF.

This sequence joins TRBV3-1 and TRBJ1-2; the D gene is possibly TRBD1 (6 bases). Trimming shortened V by 4 bases and J by 3 bases, and 12 bases separated the two germline ends. CDR1 is LGHDT and CDR2 is YNNKEL in the germline V gene (reference sequence). The CDR3 consists of 14 residues. CDR3 in DNA: TGTGCCAGCAGCCTGCAGGGGACGTACTATGGCTACACCTTC. Its translation is CASSLQGTYYGYTF.

This chain uses TRBV20-1 with TRBJ2-3; TRBD2 aligns across 7 bases. Per germline, CDR1 DFQATT and CDR2 SNEGSKA (reference sequence). The CDR3 contains 16 residues. J gave up 5 bases and V 3 bases, and 14 bases lay outside the gene matches. Written as DNA, the CDR3 is TGCAGTGCTAGTCTCGTAACGGGAGGTCGGTTAGATACGCAGTATTTT. The encoded protein is CSASLVTGGRLDTQYF.

In this sample, this clonotype turned up a few times. This rearrangement joins TRBV7-2 to TRBJ1-2; TRBD1 is a possible D gene (6 bases). Germline CDR1 and CDR2: SGHTA and FQGNSA. This CDR3 has 15 residues. V was clipped by 5 bases and J by 5 bases, with 18 bases between them. The CDR3 DNA reads TGTGCCAGCAGCCTGCAGGTGGGACAAGCATATGGCTACACCTTC. Its protein product is CASSLQVGQAYGYTF.

In this sample, this clonotype turned up a few times. The rearrangement links TRBV29-1 to TRBJ1-2; D not certain. The CDR3 spans 13 residues. Germline V lookup: CDR1 SQVTM, CDR2 ANQGSEA. V was trimmed by 6 bases and J by 5 bases, leaving 16 bases between them. The DNA of the CDR3 is TGCAGCGTCTTGACTCGGACGGCATATGGCTACACCTTC. Protein sequence: CSVLTRTAYGYTF.

This chain connects TRBV6-2 or TRBV6-3 to TRBJ2-7; 10 bases are shared with TRBD2. This CDR3 has 15 residues. Per germline, CDR1 MNHEY and CDR2 SVGEGT. Trimming at V came to 8 bases and at J to 7 bases, leaving 14 bases not matched to a gene. DNA for the CDR3: TGTGCCAGCTCCCCCAGCAGGACTAGCGGTATGGAGCAGTACTTC. Translated, it gives CASSPSRTSGMEQYF.

In this sample, this clonotype turned up a few times. The rearrangement uses TRBV7-2 and TRBJ1-4; D is ambiguous. The germline V gene has CDR1 SGHTA and CDR2 FQGNSA. Trimming cost V 5 bases and J 6 bases, with 13 bases left between them. The CDR3 has 14 amino acids. The CDR3 DNA reads as TGTGCCAGCAGCCTTGACATTTTAGATGAAAAACTGTTTTTT. Protein product: CASSLDILDEKLFF.